The next 11 T cell receptor beta chains were all read from a single sample in a study (dated by TCRdb to the mid-2010s). Preparation of the library involved 5' RACE. TCRdb shows the sequencer as Illumina MiSeq. TCRdb reworked the public reads: Q25 trimming with fastp, MiXCR clone assembly, productive beta chains retained. One record per CDR3 amino acid sequence lists the most common genes and DNA. The sample has about 41,000 distinct CDR3 sequences on record, approximately 31% of them singletons. Around 3.9% of the sample belongs to the ten largest clones. The sequencing sample was made of memory CD4+ T cells sorted from a lymph node. The cell subset or site tag for this specimen amounts to: memory CD4+ T cells, CD4+CD45RO+CD25-. The receptors were sampled from a female donor with breast cancer.

This clonotype turned up a few times. The chain is built from TRBV28 and TRBJ2-7, with 11 bases identical to TRBD2. The CDR3 consists of 16 residues. Germline loops: CDR1 MDHEN, CDR2 SYDVKM. V lost 6 bases and J lost 4; bases outside the gene matches: 11. CDR3 in DNA: TGTGCCAGCAGACATACTAGCGGGAGAGGGCGGTACGAGCAGTACTTC. It encodes CASRHTSGRGRYEQYF.

This sequence joins TRBV2 and TRBJ2-3, with TRBD2 identical over 12 bases. J was trimmed by 4 bases and V by 4 bases; bases with no gene match: 6. This CDR3 is built from 16 residues. CDR1 and CDR2 from the germline V gene are SNHLY and FYNNEI. The CDR3 is CASSVLAGGLSDTQYF. DNA for the CDR3: TGTGCCAGCAGTGTACTAGCGGGGGGTCTATCAGATACGCAGTATTTT.

The rearrangement links TRBV15 to TRBJ2-5; D gene unclear. V was pared by 3 bases and J by 2 bases, with 7 bases between. CDR3 length: 13 residues. Germline lookup yields CDR1 LNHNV and CDR2 YYDKDF (reference sequence). CDR3 in DNA: TGTGCCACCAGCAGGGGGATACAAGAGACCCAGTACTTC. Its translation is CATSRGIQETQYF.

The chain has TRBV28 and TRBJ2-1; D might be TRBD2 (6 bases). Germline loops: CDR1 MDHEN, CDR2 SYDVKM. The length of the CDR3 is 13 residues. Trimming removed 5 bases from V and 7 bases from J, with 12 bases in between. CDR3 residues: CASSKGGLNEQFF. CDR3 in DNA: TGTGCCAGCAGTAAGGGAGGACTGAATGAGCAGTTCTTC. Drawing the rest from reference TRBV28 and TRBJ2-1, the complete variable domain is DVKVTQSSRYLVKRTGEKVFLECVQDMDHENMFWYRQDPGLGLRLIYFSYDVKMKEKGDIPEGYSVSREKKERFSLILESASTNQTSMYLCASSKGGLNEQFFGPGTRLTVL.

The rearrangement links TRBV4-2 to TRBJ2-3; no clear D. V lost 1 base and J lost 6, with 17 bases in between. The CDR3 length is 16 residues. From germline, CDR1 is LGHNA and CDR2 YNFKEQ. CDR3 sequence reads: CASSQVEPEGSDTQYF. As DNA, the CDR3 is TGTGCCAGCAGCCAAGTAGAGCCCGAAGGGTCCGATACGCAGTATTTT.

The CDR3 here is CASSQSSGIDEQFF. The DNA of the CDR3 is TGTGCCAGCAGCCAGTCTAGCGGGATCGATGAGCAGTTCTTC. The chain has TRBV4-2 and TRBJ2-1, with TRBD2 matching over 9 bases. Germline assignment: CDR1 LGHNA and CDR2 YNFKEQ. The CDR3 spans 14 residues. J lost 8 bases, V lost 3 bases, and 5 bases had no gene match.

About this clonotype itself: Given the absence of the conserved phenylalanine or tryptophan at the CDR3 end, a read error is likely. The J gene is TRBJ2-1, the V gene TRBV7-9, with 11 bases aligning to TRBD2. The CDR3 runs 14 residues. With V trimmed by 7 bases and J by 8 bases, 7 bases remained unmatched. The germline gives CDR1 SEHNR, CDR2 FQNEAQ (reference sequence). CDR3 bases: TGTGCCAGCAACGTAGCGGGGGGGACTCATGAGCAGTTCCTC. This sequence encodes CASNVAGGTHEQFL.

This clonotype was counted at least ten times. The chain recombines TRBV4-1 with TRBJ2-6; weak D call: TRBD1 (5 bases). Trimming removed 2 bases at V and 0 bases at J, with 5 bases between. Germline CDR1 is MGHRA and CDR2 is YSYEKL. The CDR3 consists of 15 residues. The CDR3 sequence: CASSQTGSGANVLTF. For the CDR3, the DNA is TGCGCCAGCAGCCAAACAGGCTCTGGGGCCAACGTCCTGACTTTC.

This clonotype was observed a few times. The rearrangement links TRBV13 to TRBJ2-7; weak D call: TRBD1 (5 bases). Trimming cost V 5 bases and J 3 bases, with 11 bases left between them. In germline, CDR1 is PRHDT, CDR2 FYEKMQ (reference sequence). There are 13 residues in the CDR3. CDR3 sequence: CASSPTENYEQYF. The DNA of the CDR3 is TGTGCCAGCAGCCCGACAGAAAACTACGAGCAGTACTTC.

The V call is TRBV4-2, the J call TRBJ2-5; unclear D gene. With 2 bases removed from V and 5 bases from J, the gap between germline ends came to 12 bases. The CDR3 loop spans 14 amino acids. Looked up from germline, CDR1 is LGHNA and CDR2 is YNFKEQ. The CDR3 nucleotides read TGTGCCAGCAGCCAACTGACTGTCGAGGAGACCCAGTACTTC. Protein sequence: CASSQLTVEETQYF.

The DNA of the CDR3 is TGTGCCAGCGGACCCCGGGCCGCTTATGGCTACACCTTC. This gives the protein CASGPRAAYGYTF. The V gene is TRBV27, the J gene TRBJ1-2; D remains ambiguous. Germline V CDR1 and CDR2: MNHEY, SMNVEV (reference sequence). The CDR3 covers 13 residues. V was shortened by 8 bases and J by 5 bases, with 15 bases between the two germline ends.